This entry concerns a single T cell receptor beta chain. It was with unique molecular identifiers that the TCRbeta library was prepared. TCRdb processed the PCR reads anew with MiXCR; each CDR3 protein has one entry. The sample has nearly 400,000 distinct CDR3 sequences; roughly 22% are singletons. This entry comes from a study of T-cell reconstitution after alpha-beta-depleted transplantation in children. The source material was PBMCs from the stem cell graft donor, sampled from the stem cell graft. The TCR sequence derives from a human donor who donated a stem cell graft to a child with acute myeloid leukemia.

CDR3: CASSFPGAGRAKNIQYF. The CDR3 bases are TGTGCCAGCAGTTTCCCCGGCGCAGGGCGGGCCAAAAACATTCAGTACTTC. The chain joins TRBV28 to TRBJ2-4, with D possibly matching TRBD1 (5 bases). There are 17 residues in the CDR3. The V gene's germline CDR1 is MDHEN and CDR2 SYDVKM. Trimming removed 3 bases from V and 1 base from J, with 16 bases in between.